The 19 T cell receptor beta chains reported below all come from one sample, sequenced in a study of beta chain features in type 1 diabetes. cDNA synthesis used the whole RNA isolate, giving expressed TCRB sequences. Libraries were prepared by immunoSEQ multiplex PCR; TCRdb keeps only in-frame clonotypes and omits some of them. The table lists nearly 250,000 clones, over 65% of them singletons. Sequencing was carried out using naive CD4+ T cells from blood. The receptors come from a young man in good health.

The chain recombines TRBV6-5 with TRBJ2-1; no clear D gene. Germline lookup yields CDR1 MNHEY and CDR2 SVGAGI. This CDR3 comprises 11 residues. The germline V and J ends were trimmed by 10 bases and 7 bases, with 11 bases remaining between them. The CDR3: CATHRWNEQFF. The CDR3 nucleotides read TGTGCCACCCACCGATGGAATGAGCAGTTCTTC.

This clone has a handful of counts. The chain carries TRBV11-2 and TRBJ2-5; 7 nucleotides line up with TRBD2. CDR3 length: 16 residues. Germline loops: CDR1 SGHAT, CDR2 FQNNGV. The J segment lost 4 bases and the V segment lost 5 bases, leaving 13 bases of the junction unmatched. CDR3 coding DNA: TGTGCCAGCAGCAATCGTTGGCGGGAGAGGACAGAGACCCAGTACTTC. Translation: CASSNRWRERTETQYF.

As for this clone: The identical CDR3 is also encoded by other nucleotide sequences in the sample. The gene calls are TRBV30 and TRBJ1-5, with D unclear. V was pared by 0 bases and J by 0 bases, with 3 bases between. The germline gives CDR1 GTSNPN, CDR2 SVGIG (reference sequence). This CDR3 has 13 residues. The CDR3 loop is CAWSVDSNQPQHF. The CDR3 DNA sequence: TGTGCCTGGAGTGTTGATAGCAATCAGCCCCAGCATTTT.

CDR3 nucleotides: TGTGCCAGCAGCTTAAGGATCGCGAGACCCGAGCAGTACTTC. Protein sequence: CASSLRIARPEQYF. This chain connects TRBV7-2 to TRBJ2-7; D remains ambiguous. The V end lost 2 bases, the J end lost 6 bases, and 14 bases lay between the germline ends. The CDR3 has 14 residues. CDR1 is SGHTA, CDR2 FQGNSA, per germline.

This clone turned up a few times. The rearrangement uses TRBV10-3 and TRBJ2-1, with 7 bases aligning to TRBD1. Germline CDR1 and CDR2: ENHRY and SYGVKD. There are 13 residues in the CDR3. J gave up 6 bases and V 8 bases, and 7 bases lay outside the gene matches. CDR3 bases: TGTGCCATCGGTATACAGGGGAGCAATGAGCAGTTCTTC. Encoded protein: CAIGIQGSNEQFF.

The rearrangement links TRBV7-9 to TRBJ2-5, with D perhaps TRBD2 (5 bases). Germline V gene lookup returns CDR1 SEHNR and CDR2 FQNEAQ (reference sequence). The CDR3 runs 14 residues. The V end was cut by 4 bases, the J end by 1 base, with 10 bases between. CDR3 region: CASSSGRGQETQYF. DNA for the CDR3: TGTGCCAGCAGCTCGGGCCGGGGCCAAGAGACCCAGTACTTC.

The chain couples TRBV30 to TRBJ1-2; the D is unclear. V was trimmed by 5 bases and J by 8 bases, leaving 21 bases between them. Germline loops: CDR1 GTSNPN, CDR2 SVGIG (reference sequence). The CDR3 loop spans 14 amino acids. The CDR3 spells CAWATPGPPIGYTF. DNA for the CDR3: TGTGCCTGGGCAACACCGGGCCCCCCAATCGGCTACACCTTC.

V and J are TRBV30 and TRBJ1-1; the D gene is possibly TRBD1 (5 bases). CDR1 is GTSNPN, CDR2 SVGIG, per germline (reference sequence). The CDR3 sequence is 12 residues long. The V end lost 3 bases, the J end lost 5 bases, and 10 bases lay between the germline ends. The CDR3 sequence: CAWRRDGTEAFF. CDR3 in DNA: TGTGCCTGGAGAAGGGACGGGACTGAAGCTTTCTTT.

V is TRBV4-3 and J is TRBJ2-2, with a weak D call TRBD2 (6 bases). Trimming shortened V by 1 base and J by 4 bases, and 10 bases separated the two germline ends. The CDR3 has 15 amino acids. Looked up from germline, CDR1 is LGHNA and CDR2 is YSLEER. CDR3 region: CASSQAGLLTGELFF. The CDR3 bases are TGCGCCAGCAGCCAAGCGGGACTTCTCACCGGGGAGCTGTTTTTT.

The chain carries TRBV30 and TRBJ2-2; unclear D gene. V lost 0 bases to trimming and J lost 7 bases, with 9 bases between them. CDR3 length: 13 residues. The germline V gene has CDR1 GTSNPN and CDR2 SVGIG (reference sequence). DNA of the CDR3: TGTGCCTGGAGTGTACGGTTCAGCGGGGAGCTGTTTTTT. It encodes CAWSVRFSGELFF.

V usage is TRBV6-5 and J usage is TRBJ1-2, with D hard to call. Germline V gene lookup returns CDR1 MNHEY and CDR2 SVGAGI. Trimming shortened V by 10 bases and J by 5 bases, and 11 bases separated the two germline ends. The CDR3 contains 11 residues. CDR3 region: CATEGRYGYTF. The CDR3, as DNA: TGTGCCACCGAAGGTCGGTATGGCTACACCTTC.

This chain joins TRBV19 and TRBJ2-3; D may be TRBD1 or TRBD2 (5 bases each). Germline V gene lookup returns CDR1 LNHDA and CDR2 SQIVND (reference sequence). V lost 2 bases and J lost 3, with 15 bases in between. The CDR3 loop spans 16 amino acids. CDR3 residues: CASSISGPGGTDTQYF. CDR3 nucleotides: TGTGCCAGTAGTATATCGGGGCCCGGTGGAACAGATACGCAGTATTTT.

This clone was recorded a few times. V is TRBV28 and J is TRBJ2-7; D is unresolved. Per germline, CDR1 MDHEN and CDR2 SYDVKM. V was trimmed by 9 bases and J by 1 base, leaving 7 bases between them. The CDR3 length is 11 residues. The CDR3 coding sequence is TGTGCCAGTCAGCAATCCTACGAGCAGTACTTC. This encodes CASQQSYEQYF.

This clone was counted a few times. The CDR3 loop reads CSVVAGGGTDTQYF. CDR3 coding DNA: TGCAGCGTTGTTGCGGGAGGGGGCACAGATACGCAGTATTTT. J is TRBJ2-3 and V is TRBV29-1, with TRBD2 identical over 9 bases. The CDR3 loop spans 14 amino acids. Germline V gives CDR1 SQVTM, CDR2 ANQGSEA. V gave up 4 bases and J gave up 1 base; unmatched junction bases: 3.

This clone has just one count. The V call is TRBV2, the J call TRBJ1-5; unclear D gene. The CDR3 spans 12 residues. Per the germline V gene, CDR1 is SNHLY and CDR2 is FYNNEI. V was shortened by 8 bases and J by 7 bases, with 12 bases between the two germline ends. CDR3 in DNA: TGTGCCAGCCTCCGAGGATCCCAGCCCCAGCATTTT. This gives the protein CASLRGSQPQHF.

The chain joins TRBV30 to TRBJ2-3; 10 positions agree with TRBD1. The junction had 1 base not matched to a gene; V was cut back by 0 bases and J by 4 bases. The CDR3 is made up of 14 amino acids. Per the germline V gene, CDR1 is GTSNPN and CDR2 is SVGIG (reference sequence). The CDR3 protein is CAWSVGQGADTQYF. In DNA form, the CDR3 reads TGTGCCTGGAGTGTAGGACAGGGGGCAGATACGCAGTATTTT.

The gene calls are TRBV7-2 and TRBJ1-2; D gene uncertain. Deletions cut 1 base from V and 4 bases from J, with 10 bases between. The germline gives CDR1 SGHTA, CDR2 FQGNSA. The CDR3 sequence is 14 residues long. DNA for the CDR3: TGTGCCAGCAGCTTAGACATCCTCTTCTATGGCTACACCTTC. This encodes CASSLDILFYGYTF.

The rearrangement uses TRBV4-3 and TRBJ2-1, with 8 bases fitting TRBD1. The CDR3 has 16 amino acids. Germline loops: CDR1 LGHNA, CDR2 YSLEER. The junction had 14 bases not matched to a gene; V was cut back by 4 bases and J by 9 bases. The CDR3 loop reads CASSLQTGEWNTEQFF. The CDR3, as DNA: TGCGCCAGCAGCCTTCAGACAGGGGAATGGAACACTGAGCAGTTCTTC.

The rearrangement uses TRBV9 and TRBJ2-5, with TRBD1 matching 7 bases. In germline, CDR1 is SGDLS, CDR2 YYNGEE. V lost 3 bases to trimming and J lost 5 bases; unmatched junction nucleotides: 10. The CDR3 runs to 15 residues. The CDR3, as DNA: TGTGCCAGCAGCGCCAGGGACAGCGTGGGGGAGACCCAGTACTTC. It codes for CASSARDSVGETQYF.